This T cell receptor (beta chain) was identified during a study of blood T cell repertoires in COVID-19. Overall study context: Material from acute and convalescent COVID-19 was sourced from the United States, Italy and Spain.

Germline trimming cut 5 bases from V and 6 bases from J; bases unmatched to any gene: 8. The length of the CDR3 is 15 residues. Germline V CDR1 and CDR2: MDHEN, SYDVKM. In the authors' workflow: Amplification of reference gene primers was used by the study to estimate nucleated cell counts. TCRdb's copy holds only in-frame clones and misses some; the assay was immunoSEQ multiplex PCR. The V and J calls and clone size were taken over from that table, and D and trimming were inferred from the DNA. The repertoire includes 150,000 to 200,000 clones, approximately 80% of them detected once, and 10% to 15% sits in the top ten.

The receptor was isolated from a woman aged 60-70 years who had recovered from COVID-19. Sequencing input: PBMCs or T cells enriched from blood (not recorded which). The chain is built from TRBV28 and TRBJ1-4, with TRBD1 identical over 8 bases. CDR3 DNA sequence: TGTGCCAGCAGTACCCGGACAGGGTTGGATGAAAAACTGTTTTTT. Amino acids: CASSTRTGLDEKLFF. The whole variable domain, remainder taken from reference TRBV28 and TRBJ1-4, is DVKVTQSSRYLVKRTGEKVFLECVQDMDHENMFWYRQDPGLGLRLIYFSYDVKMKEKGDIPEGYSVSREKKERFSLILESASTNQTSMYLCASSTRTGLDEKLFFGSGTQLSVL.